Below are 2 T cell receptor beta chains sequenced from a single sample in a study of T cell repertoires in cytomegalovirus infection. No antigen is known for these receptors. One entry per CDR3 protein, called by TCRdb with MiXCR from the reads. The sample shows roughly 570,000 distinct CDR3 sequences, around 40% of them seen only once. The sample consisted of cultured PBMCs, taken from culture after CMV antigen stimulation. The source of these receptors is a human donor in good health (CMV status not recorded). Some clones in this sample may be carry-over from other donors' samples.

Only one count was recorded for this clonotype. V gene TRBV20-1 combines with J gene TRBJ2-6, with 14 nucleotides matching TRBD2. The CDR3 has 16 amino acids. V lost 3 bases and J lost 3; bases outside the gene matches: 1. Germline V lookup: CDR1 DFQATT, CDR2 SNEGSKA (reference sequence). CDR3 DNA: TGCAGTGCTAGGGGACTAGCGGGAGTTGGGGCCAACGTCCTGACTTTC. It yields the protein CSARGLAGVGANVLTF.

This chain links TRBV4-1 with TRBJ1-5, with no clear D. V lost 3 bases and J 1 base, leaving 7 bases between the germline ends. Per germline, CDR1 MGHRA and CDR2 YSYEKL. The CDR3 contains 14 residues. DNA of the CDR3: TGCGCCAGCAGCCACCCCGACAGCAATCAGCCCCAGCATTTT. Its translation: CASSHPDSNQPQHF.